Below are 23 T cell receptor beta chains sequenced from a single sample in a study of spatial heterogeneity in lung cancer. Time point in this sample: sample taken at primary tumor resection. Unsorted samples of tumor, nontumor lung or frozen PBMC had their whole RNA sequenced. TCRdb re-called the 5' RACE reads with MiXCR, one entry per CDR3 protein. The sample holds just over 14,000 distinct CDR3 sequences, more than 10% seen once. The sequenced sample was PBMCs, obtained at surgery. Receptor source: a female donor with early-stage non-small cell lung cancer.

This clonotype was detected many times. The J gene is TRBJ1-1, the V gene TRBV9; unclear D gene. V gave up 2 bases and J gave up 1 base, with 15 bases separating them. The CDR3 is 16 residues long. Germline lookup yields CDR1 SGDLS and CDR2 YYNGEE. The CDR3 protein is CASSVDITWGNTEAFF. The CDR3 nucleotides are TGTGCCAGCAGCGTCGACATCACTTGGGGGAACACTGAAGCTTTCTTT.

In its sample, this clonotype was seen many times. The chain combines TRBV2 with TRBJ1-5, with TRBD1 matching over 7 bases. The CDR3 loop spans 13 amino acids. The V gene's germline CDR1 is SNHLY and CDR2 FYNNEI. After removal of 6 bases from V and 8 bases from J, the junction contained 7 bases not matched to a gene. CDR3 in amino acids: CASRGDSQKPQHF. The CDR3 DNA reads TGTGCCAGCAGGGGGGACAGTCAGAAGCCCCAGCATTTT.

This clonotype was detected many times. This chain connects TRBV7-9 to TRBJ2-3; D could derive from TRBD1 or TRBD2 (7 bases each). Deletions cut 5 bases from V and 1 base from J, with 19 bases between. Germline assignment: CDR1 SEHNR and CDR2 FQNEAQ (reference sequence). The CDR3 has 17 residues. CDR3 nucleotides: TGTGCCAGCAGCGGTGCCCTGGGAGGGGGCCGCACAGATACGCAGTATTTT. This gives the protein CASSGALGGGRTDTQYF.

This clonotype was seen ten or more times. V usage is TRBV7-9 and J usage is TRBJ2-5; D may be TRBD2 (5 bases). Deletions cut 5 bases from V and 5 bases from J, with 18 bases between. Germline V lookup: CDR1 SEHNR, CDR2 FQNEAQ (reference sequence). The CDR3 totals 15 residues. CDR3 sequence: CASSPWVGLGETQYF. The CDR3, as DNA: TGTGCCAGCAGCCCCTGGGTTGGACTGGGGGAGACCCAGTACTTC. Complete variable domain (other parts from reference TRBV7-9 and TRBJ2-5): DTGVSQNPRHKITKRGQNVTFRCDPISEHNRLYWYRQTLGQGPEFLTYFQNEAQLEKSRLLSDRFSAERPKGSFSTLEIQRTEQGDSAMYLCASSPWVGLGETQYFGPGTRLLVL.

This clonotype has a count of ten or more. The V and J genes are TRBV2 and TRBJ2-5; D might be TRBD1 or TRBD2, each matching 5 bases. Trimming left V 0 bases short and J 0 bases short, with 14 bases between. CDR1 and CDR2 from the germline V gene are SNHLY and FYNNEI. The CDR3 consists of 17 residues. The CDR3 region has the DNA TGTGCCAGCAGTGAAGCGCGGGCAGGGCTGTACCAAGAGACCCAGTACTTC. Translation gives CASSEARAGLYQETQYF. Full variable domain (missing parts from reference TRBV2 and TRBJ2-5): EPEVTQTPSHQVTQMGQEVILRCVPISNHLYFYWYRQILGQKVEFLVSFYNNEISEKSEIFDDQFSVERPDGSNFTLKIRSTKLEDSAMYFCASSEARAGLYQETQYFGPGTRLLVL.

This clonotype was seen a few times. This rearrangement joins TRBV11-2 to TRBJ2-4; D is ambiguous. The germline CDR1 and CDR2 sequences are SGHAT and FQNNGV. This CDR3 spans 17 amino acids. Trimming cost V 0 bases and J 2 bases, with 14 bases left between them. CDR3 in amino acids: CASSLDLGPWPKNIQYF. CDR3 DNA sequence: TGTGCCAGCAGCTTAGATCTTGGCCCCTGGCCCAAAAACATTCAGTACTTC.

At least ten counts were recorded for this clonotype. The genes are TRBV6-1 and TRBJ1-2; D is uncertain. The CDR3 spans 13 residues. Germline V gene data show CDR1 as MNHNS and CDR2 as SASEGT. V dropped 8 bases and J dropped 0 bases, with 10 bases sitting between them. The CDR3 loop reads CASREISNYGYTF. CDR3 DNA sequence: TGTGCCAGCCGGGAGATCTCTAACTATGGCTACACCTTC.

Judged by abundance, this clonotype is medium-sized (0.01 to 0.1%). V gene TRBV3-1 combines with J gene TRBJ2-4; weak D call: TRBD2 (5 bases). Per germline, CDR1 LGHDT and CDR2 YNNKEL (reference sequence). The CDR3 loop spans 17 amino acids. V gave up 1 base and J gave up 0 bases, with 13 bases separating them. CDR3 amino acids: CASSQASKSLAKNIQYF. In nucleotides, the CDR3 is TGTGCCAGCAGCCAAGCTAGCAAGTCACTAGCCAAAAACATTCAGTACTTC.

This clonotype was detected many times. The chain uses TRBV20-1 and TRBJ1-5, with 7 bases matching TRBD1. Per germline, CDR1 DFQATT and CDR2 SNEGSKA (reference sequence). The V segment lost 4 bases and the J segment 3 bases; nucleotides outside the gene matches: 3. The CDR3 length is 13 residues. The CDR3 sequence is CSAKGQANQPQHF. DNA of the CDR3: TGCAGTGCTAAAGGACAGGCCAATCAGCCCCAGCATTTT.

This clonotype was counted at least ten times. The CDR3 DNA reads TGTGCCAGCAGCTTAGGGCGGGAAACTGAAGCTTTCTTT. This gives the protein CASSLGRETEAFF. The rearrangement joins TRBV7-9 to TRBJ1-1, with D uncertain. Between the trimmed V and J ends, which lost 1 base and 5 bases, there was a span of 8 bases. Per germline, CDR1 SEHNR and CDR2 FQNEAQ (reference sequence). The CDR3 is made up of 13 amino acids. Full variable domain (missing parts from reference TRBV7-9 and TRBJ1-1): DTGVSQNPRHKITKRGQNVTFRCDPISEHNRLYWYRQTLGQGPEFLTYFQNEAQLEKSRLLSDRFSAERPKGSFSTLEIQRTEQGDSAMYLCASSLGRETEAFFGQGTRLTVV.

The chain uses TRBV20-1 and TRBJ2-3; 13 nucleotides match TRBD2. The germline V gene has CDR1 DFQATT and CDR2 SNEGSKA (reference sequence). This CDR3 region has 14 residues. Unmatched junction bases numbered 1, after V lost 6 bases and J lost 1 base. The CDR3 loop reads CSAGLAGGTDTQYF. The CDR3 DNA is TGCAGTGCAGGACTAGCGGGGGGCACAGATACGCAGTATTTT.

This clonotype was seen ten or more times. The V call is TRBV20-1, the J call TRBJ2-7; TRBD2 agrees at 9 bases. V shed 6 bases, J shed 5 bases, and the junction held 11 bases outside the gene matches. Germline V gene lookup returns CDR1 DFQATT and CDR2 SNEGSKA (reference sequence). The CDR3 length is 14 residues. As DNA, the CDR3 is TGCAGTGCAACCCGTAGCGGGGGCCTGAACGAGCAGTACTTC. Translated, it gives CSATRSGGLNEQYF.

This clonotype appeared many times. The chain recombines TRBV10-3 with TRBJ2-1; tentative D call: TRBD1 (5 bases). Trimming cost V 5 bases and J 1 base, with 15 bases left between them. The CDR3 is 16 residues long. Germline V gene sequence: CDR1 ENHRY, CDR2 SYGVKD. CDR3 in amino acids: CAISQSTVISYNEQFF. CDR3 nucleotide sequence: TGTGCCATCAGTCAATCGACAGTGATTTCCTACAATGAGCAGTTCTTC.

This clonotype has just a few counts. This chain uses TRBV2 with TRBJ2-5; TRBD2 matches 12 bases. Germline loops: CDR1 SNHLY, CDR2 FYNNEI. The trim removed 7 bases at V and 4 bases at J, leaving 10 bases unmatched. CDR3 size: 16 residues. The CDR3 DNA reads as TGTGCCAGCAAATCTAGCGGGGGGGCTTTCCTAGAGACCCAGTACTTC. As protein: CASKSSGGAFLETQYF.

This clonotype was detected many times. This sequence joins TRBV2 and TRBJ2-3; D is unclear. Germline lookup yields CDR1 SNHLY and CDR2 FYNNEI. This CDR3 comprises 14 residues. V was cut by 6 bases and J by 2 bases, with 12 bases left in between. DNA of the CDR3: TGTGCCAGCAGCCAGGACGCAGTCACAGATACGCAGTATTTT. It yields the protein CASSQDAVTDTQYF.

This clonotype was observed at least ten times. This rearrangement joins TRBV30 to TRBJ1-1, with 7 bases fitting TRBD1. CDR1 and CDR2 (germline): GTSNPN, SVGIG (reference sequence). The CDR3 runs to 13 residues. V lost 0 bases and J lost 6; bases outside the gene matches: 4. The CDR3 loop is CAWSVQGLSEAFF. The CDR3 DNA sequence: TGTGCCTGGAGTGTACAGGGGCTCTCTGAAGCTTTCTTT. The full variable domain, completed using reference TRBV30 and TRBJ1-1, is SQTIHQWPATLVQPVGSPLSLECTVEGTSNPNLYWYRQAAGRGLQLLFYSVGIGQISSEVPQNLSASRPQDRQFILSSKKLLLSDSGFYLCAWSVQGLSEAFFGQGTRLTVV.

This clonotype came up many times. The chain is built from TRBV3-1 and TRBJ2-1, with 13 bases identical to TRBD2. CDR3 length: 16 residues. Losses at the gene ends were 4 bases for V and 4 bases for J; bases not matched to a gene: 4. Germline V gene sequence: CDR1 LGHDT, CDR2 YNNKEL (reference sequence). The CDR3 sequence is CASSRETSGGYNEQFF. The CDR3 DNA reads TGTGCCAGCAGCCGCGAGACTAGCGGGGGGTACAATGAGCAGTTCTTC.

The chain joins TRBV12-3 or TRBV12-4 to TRBJ2-3; 11 bases map to TRBD2. The CDR3 has 15 amino acids. V shed 7 bases, J shed 4 bases, and the junction held 7 bases outside the gene matches. The CDR3 here is CASTSTSGGPDTQYF. In DNA form, the CDR3 reads TGTGCCAGCACTTCAACTAGCGGGGGCCCAGATACGCAGTATTTT.

Sample share makes this clonotype medium-sized. The chain is built from TRBV7-9 and TRBJ1-1; D may be TRBD1 (5 bases). In germline, CDR1 is SEHNR, CDR2 FQNEAQ (reference sequence). The germline V and J ends were trimmed by 5 bases and 0 bases, with 10 bases remaining between them. CDR3 length equals 14 residues. CDR3 amino acids: CASSRATVNTEAFF. The CDR3 coding sequence is TGTGCCAGCAGCCGGGCGACAGTGAACACTGAAGCTTTCTTT.

This clonotype ranks as medium-sized. The chain combines TRBV10-3 with TRBJ2-7, with no clear D. This CDR3 is built from 11 residues. Germline assignment: CDR1 ENHRY and CDR2 SYGVKD. The V and J ends lost 4 bases and 2 bases respectively, with 3 bases between them. CDR3 sequence reads: CAISGAYEQYF. For the CDR3, the DNA is TGTGCCATCAGTGGAGCCTACGAGCAGTACTTC.

The V and J genes are TRBV27 and TRBJ2-1; 13 nucleotides agree with TRBD2. CDR1 is MNHEY and CDR2 is SMNVEV in the germline V gene (reference sequence). CDR3 length equals 16 residues. Trimming removed 2 bases from V and 7 bases from J; junction bases left unmatched: 5. The CDR3 region is CASSLSRLAGGNEQFF. The CDR3 DNA is TGTGCCAGCAGTTTAAGTAGACTAGCGGGGGGTAATGAGCAGTTCTTC.

This clonotype was recorded many times. The rearrangement links TRBV7-9 to TRBJ1-6; 8 bases align to TRBD1. The germline gives CDR1 SEHNR, CDR2 FQNEAQ (reference sequence). The junction had 1 base not matched to a gene; V was cut back by 0 bases and J by 0 bases. The CDR3 totals 17 residues. The CDR3 bases are TGTGCCAGCAGCTTAGCGACAGGGGCCTCCTATAATTCACCCCTCCACTTT. The encoded protein is CASSLATGASYNSPLHF. The full variable domain, in which reference TRBV7-9 and TRBJ1-6 provide the parts outside the CDR3, is DTGVSQNPRHKITKRGQNVTFRCDPISEHNRLYWYRQTLGQGPEFLTYFQNEAQLEKSRLLSDRFSAERPKGSFSTLEIQRTEQGDSAMYLCASSLATGASYNSPLHFGNGTRLTVT.

The chain joins TRBV6-2 or TRBV6-3 to TRBJ1-6; the D is unclear. Germline assignment: CDR1 MNHEY and CDR2 SVGEGT. The CDR3 covers 14 residues. Trimming pared 4 bases from V and 5 bases from J, leaving 9 bases between. CDR3 residues: CASSSEGNNSPLHF. As DNA, the CDR3 is TGTGCCAGCAGTTCAGAAGGGAATAATTCACCCCTCCACTTT.